The source of this T cell receptor beta chain is a study of blood T cell repertoires in COVID-19. About the research overall: PBMCs, B-cell-depleted T cells, or T cells provided the cDNA or gDNA that made up the material.

Authors' processing steps: Amplifying reference gene primers gave estimates of nucleated cell counts. Only in-frame clones appear in the TCRdb table, and some are missing; sequencing was by immunoSEQ multiplex PCR. V and J calls and clone size are given by that table; D and trimming were obtained from the DNA. The sample includes over 150,000 clones, 70% to 85% of them seen just once. Participants' reported clinical history set cohort assignment. The CDR3 consists of 16 residues. CDR1 and CDR2 from the germline V gene are LNHDA and SQIVND (reference sequence). V lost 7 bases and J 0 bases, leaving 16 bases between the germline ends.

The chain joins TRBV19 to TRBJ1-5; no firm D call. Input material: PBMCs or T cells enriched from blood (not recorded which). The TCR sequence derives from a woman in her 30s who had recovered from COVID-19. The CDR3 sequence: CASTPGLPNSNQPQHF. The CDR3 DNA is TGTGCCAGTACCCCAGGACTGCCTAATAGCAATCAGCCCCAGCATTTT.